The next 32 T cell receptor beta chains were all read from a single sample in a study of PD-L1 blockade in urothelial cancer. Method: immunoSEQ multiplex PCR; TCRdb's copy keeps in-frame clones and lacks some. The sample comprises some 53,000 clones, approximately 80% of which are singletons, and 3.5% to 4.5% rests with the top ten. The sample here was PBMCs, taken around atezolizumab (anti-PD-L1) treatment. These receptors were obtained from a man between 65 and 80 years old with urothelial cancer.

The gene calls are TRBV30 and TRBJ2-7, with 7 bases fitting TRBD1. Germline values: CDR1 GTSNPN, CDR2 SVGIG (reference sequence). The CDR3 has 14 amino acids. Trimming took 2 bases from V and 6 from J; bases not matched to a gene: 10. The CDR3 reads CAWSLTGQVAEQYF. CDR3 DNA: TGTGCCTGGAGTTTAACTGGACAGGTTGCCGAGCAGTACTTC.

V usage is TRBV4-2 and J usage is TRBJ2-5; 7 nucleotides align to TRBD2. CDR1 is LGHNA and CDR2 is YNFKEQ in the germline V gene. This CDR3 has 16 residues. V gave up 0 bases and J gave up 3 bases; unmatched junction bases: 7. CDR3 residues: CASSQDPAGVKETQYF. In DNA form, the CDR3 reads TGTGCCAGCAGCCAAGATCCTGCGGGAGTGAAAGAGACCCAGTACTTC.

The chain links TRBV7-2 to TRBJ2-1, with 7 nucleotides matching TRBD2. V was clipped by 6 bases and J by 4 bases; unmatched bases: 3. The germline V gene has CDR1 SGHTA and CDR2 FQGNSA. CDR3 size: 13 residues. CDR3 nucleotide sequence: TGTGCCAGCAGGACTAGCAGTTACAATGAGCAGTTCTTC. Its protein product is CASRTSSYNEQFF.

The chain's CDR3 is CASSIIGGPIGSPLHF. Here the CDR3 DNA reads TGTGCCAGTAGTATAATCGGGGGGCCTATTGGTTCACCCCTCCACTTT. The chain couples TRBV19 to TRBJ1-6, with D possibly matching TRBD1 (6 bases). The CDR3 runs to 16 residues. In germline, CDR1 is LNHDA, CDR2 SQIVND (reference sequence). V gave up 2 bases and J gave up 9 bases, with 17 bases separating them.

The rearrangement joins TRBV5-4 to TRBJ2-7, with 10 bases lining up with TRBD2. Per the germline V gene, CDR1 is SGHNT and CDR2 is YYREEE (reference sequence). The CDR3 is 15 residues long. The V and J ends lost 3 bases and 2 bases, in that order; junction bases with no gene match: 5. DNA for the CDR3: TGTGCCAGCAGCTCTTATAGCGGGGGGACCTACGAGCAGTACTTC. The encoded protein is CASSSYSGGTYEQYF. The full variable domain, rest sourced from reference TRBV5-4 and TRBJ2-7, is ETGVTQSPTHLIKTRGQQVTLRCSSQSGHNTVSWYQQALGQGPQFIFQYYREEENGRGNFPPRFSGLQFPNYSSELNVNALELDDSALYLCASSSYSGGTYEQYFGPGTRLTVT.

The chain is built from TRBV9 and TRBJ2-5; 7 nucleotides line up with TRBD1. The J segment lost 4 bases and the V segment lost 3 bases, leaving 9 bases of the junction unmatched. The CDR3 extends over 15 amino acids. Looked up from germline, CDR1 is SGDLS and CDR2 is YYNGEE. The CDR3 coding sequence is TGTGCCAGCAGCGAACAGGGGATCGACGCAGAGACCCAGTACTTC. Its protein product is CASSEQGIDAETQYF.

CDR3 in DNA: TGTGCCAGCAGTTTAAAGGGGGCCATGAATCAGCCCCAGCATTTT. It is translated as CASSLKGAMNQPQHF. The rearrangement links TRBV27 to TRBJ1-5; TRBD1 aligns across 7 bases. Germline V gives CDR1 MNHEY, CDR2 SMNVEV (reference sequence). V lost 2 bases to trimming and J lost 4 bases; unmatched junction nucleotides: 5. The CDR3 extends over 15 amino acids.

Only a few counts were recorded for this clone. This rearrangement joins TRBV28 to TRBJ2-6; a possible D gene is TRBD1 (6 bases). The V and J ends lost 2 bases and 2 bases respectively, with 19 bases between them. The CDR3 contains 19 residues. CDR1 and CDR2 (germline): MDHEN, SYDVKM. The CDR3 bases are TGTGCCAGCAGTTTAGATAGGACAGCGTCACAGGCTGGGGCCAACGTCCTGACTTTC. Protein sequence: CASSLDRTASQAGANVLTF.

This clone was picked up a small number of times. The chain employs TRBV10-3 and TRBJ1-2, with TRBD1 matching over 8 bases. This CDR3 comprises 17 residues. Germline CDR1 reads ENHRY; CDR2 reads SYGVKD. J lost 8 bases, V lost 3 bases, and 17 bases had no gene match. The CDR3 DNA follows: TGTGCCATCAGTGACGGGACAGGCCGCCCCGGAGGTCGGGGCTACACCTTC. As protein: CAISDGTGRPGGRGYTF.

The sample holds a few counts of this clone. The rearrangement links TRBV7-3 to TRBJ2-1; TRBD2 matches 11 bases. The germline CDR1 and CDR2 sequences are SGHTA and FQGTGA. This CDR3 region has 18 residues. The V segment lost 0 bases and the J segment 5 bases; nucleotides outside the gene matches: 9. CDR3 residues: CASSLTAFGLAGNNEQFF. CDR3 in DNA: TGTGCCAGCAGCTTAACGGCCTTCGGACTAGCGGGTAACAATGAGCAGTTCTTC. Supplemented by reference TRBV7-3 and TRBJ2-1, the full variable domain reads GAGVSQTPSNKVTEKGKYVELRCDPISGHTALYWYRQSLGQGPEFLIYFQGTGAADDSGLPNDRFFAVRPEGSVSTLKIQRTERGDSAVYLCASSLTAFGLAGNNEQFFGPGTRLTVL.

CDR3 residues: CASSHFAGIDEKLFF. CDR3 coding DNA: TGCGCCAGCAGTCATTTCGCAGGGATCGATGAAAAACTGTTTTTT. The chain links TRBV23-1 to TRBJ1-4; a possible D gene is TRBD1 (5 bases). TRBV23-1 is classed as an ORF, of uncertain function. Trimming shortened V by 3 bases and J by 6 bases, and 14 bases separated the two germline ends. The CDR3 spans 15 residues.

V usage is TRBV15 and J usage is TRBJ1-2, with D perhaps matching TRBD1 (5 bases). CDR1 and CDR2 (germline): LNHNV, YYDKDF (reference sequence). V shed 3 bases and J shed 2 bases, with 13 bases lying between them. The CDR3 is 15 residues long. CDR3 loop: CATSRDFDRNYGYTF. CDR3 DNA: TGTGCCACCAGCAGGGATTTTGACAGAAACTATGGCTACACCTTC.

The chain is built from TRBV5-6 and TRBJ2-1, with 13 bases that match TRBD2. The ends lost 2 bases at V and 8 bases at J; junction bases unmatched: 4. Germline CDR1 and CDR2: SGHDT and YYEEEE. The CDR3 contains 15 residues. The CDR3 loop reads CASSFTSGGAYEQFF. CDR3 bases: TGTGCCAGCAGCTTTACTAGCGGGGGGGCCTATGAGCAGTTCTTC. The whole variable domain, remainder taken from reference TRBV5-6 and TRBJ2-1, is DAGVTQSPTHLIKTRGQQVTLRCSPKSGHDTVSWYQQALGQGPQFIFQYYEEEERQRGNFPDRFSGHQFPNYSSELNVNALLLGDSALYLCASSFTSGGAYEQFFGPGTRLTVL.

This sequence joins TRBV7-2 and TRBJ1-3; 10 nucleotides align to TRBD1. Trimming at V came to 1 base and at J to 4 bases, leaving 4 bases not matched to a gene. CDR1 SGHTA and CDR2 FQGNSA come from the germline V gene. The CDR3 covers 16 residues. The CDR3 coding sequence is TGTGCCAGCAGCTTAGGTGGGACAGGGGAAGGAAACACCATATATTTT. Its translation is CASSLGGTGEGNTIYF.

The chain carries TRBV7-2 and TRBJ2-3; D may be TRBD1 (6 bases). CDR3 size: 15 residues. Germline V CDR1 and CDR2: SGHTA, FQGNSA. Trimming removed 4 bases at V and 4 bases at J, with 15 bases between. Here the CDR3 reads CASSSEGGGPDTQYF. The CDR3 nucleotides read TGTGCCAGCAGCTCAGAAGGGGGTGGGCCAGATACGCAGTATTTT. Supplemented by reference TRBV7-2 and TRBJ2-3, the full variable domain reads GAGVSQSPSNKVTEKGKDVELRCDPISGHTALYWYRQSLGQGLEFLIYFQGNSAPDKSGLPSDRFSAERTGGSVSTLTIQRTQQEDSAVYLCASSSEGGGPDTQYFGPGTRLTVL.

The sample holds a few counts of this clone. The V call is TRBV16, the J call TRBJ2-7, with TRBD2 matching 7 bases. The trim removed 2 bases at V and 1 base at J, leaving 5 bases unmatched. The CDR3 spans 15 residues. Germline assignment: CDR1 KGHSY and CDR2 FQNENV. The CDR3 is CASSQRASGSYEQYF. The CDR3 coding sequence is TGTGCCAGCAGCCAAAGGGCTAGCGGTTCCTACGAGCAGTACTTC.

The chain links TRBV29-1 to TRBJ2-7, with 9 bases matching TRBD1. The V segment lost 3 bases and the J segment 6 bases; nucleotides outside the gene matches: 9. The CDR3 consists of 14 residues. From germline, CDR1 is SQVTM and CDR2 ANQGSEA. The CDR3 is CSVEEWDRVGEQYF. The CDR3 DNA is TGCAGCGTTGAGGAATGGGACAGGGTTGGCGAGCAGTACTTC.

This clone has just one count. The chain joins TRBV5-8 to TRBJ2-5, with a weak D call TRBD2 (5 bases). This CDR3 has 11 amino acids. The germline V gene encodes CDR1 SGHTS and CDR2 YDEGEE. The V end was cut by 7 bases, the J end by 4 bases, with 8 bases between. The chain's CDR3 is CASLLAETQYF. The DNA of the CDR3 is TGTGCCAGCCTGCTAGCAGAGACCCAGTACTTC.

The chain joins TRBV2 to TRBJ1-6; D is ambiguous. The CDR3 totals 14 residues. The V end was cut by 8 bases, the J end by 5 bases, with 13 bases between. The V gene's germline CDR1 is SNHLY and CDR2 FYNNEI. CDR3 nucleotides: TGTGCCAGCGCTCGACTAACCGATAATTCACCCCTCCACTTT. It yields the protein CASARLTDNSPLHF.

V usage is TRBV6-5 and J usage is TRBJ2-1; tentatively, D is TRBD2 (6 bases). Between the trimmed V and J ends, which lost 10 bases and 3 bases, there was a span of 16 bases. Per the germline V gene, CDR1 is MNHEY and CDR2 is SVGAGI. This CDR3 comprises 14 residues. CDR3 in DNA: TGTGCCACCCACGGGGGTTCCCTCTACAATGAGCAGTTCTTC. Amino acids: CATHGGSLYNEQFF.

This clone has only one observation. DNA of the CDR3: TGTGCCAGCAGCTTGTTTAATGGGGCCAATCAGCCCCAGCATTTT. Its protein is CASSLFNGANQPQHF. The chain combines TRBV7-8 with TRBJ1-5, with D tentatively TRBD1 (5 bases). Between the trimmed V and J ends, which lost 3 bases and 3 bases, there was a span of 12 bases. Germline-derived CDR1 and CDR2 are SGHVS and FQNEAQ. The CDR3 consists of 15 residues.

The chain links TRBV19 to TRBJ1-1; no reliable D call. Germline-derived CDR1 and CDR2 are LNHDA and SQIVND (reference sequence). The ends were cut back, 6 bases at V and 5 bases at J, with 16 bases in the middle. The CDR3 is 14 residues long. The CDR3 nucleotides read TGTGCCAGTAGCCTCCAGAGGGTGGGGACTGAAGCTTTCTTT. This sequence encodes CASSLQRVGTEAFF. Based on the CDR3 plus reference TRBV19 and TRBJ1-1, the full variable domain is DGGITQSPKYLFRKEGQNVTLSCEQNLNHDAMYWYRQDPGQGLRLIYYSQIVNDFQKGDIAEGYSVSREKKESFPLTVTSAQKNPTAFYLCASSLQRVGTEAFFGQGTRLTVV.

This clone appeared a few times. The chain employs TRBV19 and TRBJ1-1; 7 nucleotides align to TRBD1. V dropped 4 bases and J dropped 1; count of bases not matched to a gene: 3. This CDR3 is built from 14 residues. Germline values: CDR1 LNHDA, CDR2 SQIVND (reference sequence). Here the CDR3 reads CASSTRDRNTEAFF. CDR3 nucleotides: TGTGCCAGTAGTACCCGGGACAGGAACACTGAAGCTTTCTTT.

This chain joins TRBV6-1 and TRBJ2-6, with 14 bases that match TRBD2. CDR3 length: 19 residues. V dropped 1 base and J dropped 1; count of bases not matched to a gene: 3. The V gene's germline CDR1 is MNHNS and CDR2 SASEGT. CDR3 DNA sequence: TGTGCCAGCAGTGAAGGACTAGCGGGAGGGCGGTCTGGGGCCAACGTCCTGACTTTC. This translates into CASSEGLAGGRSGANVLTF.

This clone has just one count. The rearrangement uses TRBV29-1 and TRBJ2-7; TRBD1 matches 7 bases. Trimming took 8 bases from V and 5 from J; bases not matched to a gene: 9. Looked up from germline, CDR1 is SQVTM and CDR2 is ANQGSEA. The CDR3 totals 12 residues. CDR3 sequence (DNA): TGCAGCACCCGACAGGGCGACGACGAGCAGTACTTC. Amino acid sequence: CSTRQGDDEQYF.

In DNA form, the CDR3 reads TGTGCCAGCAGTGACTCCACGACTAGCGGGAGGGCAAATGAGCAGTTCTTC. It is translated as CASSDSTTSGRANEQFF. The chain recombines TRBV6-4 with TRBJ2-1; 14 bases align to TRBD2. Losses at the gene ends were 0 bases for V and 7 bases for J; bases not matched to a gene: 5. CDR3 length equals 17 residues. Germline CDR1 MRHNA, CDR2 SNTAGT.

This clone occurred many times. The rearrangement joins TRBV18 to TRBJ1-2, with a weak D call TRBD1 (6 bases). V lost 5 bases and J lost 7, with 14 bases in between. Germline CDR1 reads KGHSH; CDR2 reads LQKENI. The CDR3 spans 13 residues. DNA for the CDR3: TGTGCCAGCTCAGGCTCGGCAGGGGCTGGCTACACCTTC. It is translated as CASSGSAGAGYTF.

This clone was seen more than once but under ten times. The rearrangement uses TRBV19 and TRBJ2-7, with 7 bases aligning to TRBD1. J was trimmed by 3 bases and V by 4 bases; bases with no gene match: 6. CDR1 is LNHDA, CDR2 SQIVND, per germline (reference sequence). The CDR3 contains 14 residues. CDR3 residues: CASSNPGQLYEQYF. The CDR3 coding sequence is TGTGCCAGTAGTAACCCGGGACAGCTCTACGAGCAGTACTTC.

The CDR3 is CASSYSKLGEQFF. CDR3 sequence (DNA): TGTGCCAGCAGTTACTCGAAACTAGGGGAGCAGTTCTTC. The genes are TRBV6-5 and TRBJ2-1, with a weak D call TRBD2 (5 bases). The V gene's germline CDR1 is MNHEY and CDR2 SVGAGI. The CDR3 is 13 amino acids. The germline V and J ends were trimmed by 0 bases and 10 bases, with 10 bases remaining between them.

This sequence joins TRBV28 and TRBJ1-1; no reliable D call. CDR1 is MDHEN, CDR2 SYDVKM, per germline. Trimming shortened V by 2 bases and J by 1 base, and 2 bases separated the two germline ends. The CDR3 runs 12 residues. The CDR3 spells CASSLQNTEAFF. As DNA, the CDR3 is TGTGCCAGCAGTTTACAGAACACTGAAGCTTTCTTT.

This clone has just one count. The J gene is TRBJ2-3, the V gene TRBV15, with a possible D match to TRBD1 (6 bases). With 1 base removed from V and 2 bases from J, the gap between germline ends came to 10 bases. This CDR3 spans 15 amino acids. From germline, CDR1 is LNHNV and CDR2 YYDKDF (reference sequence). The CDR3 DNA reads TGTGCCACCAGCAGAGGTAGACAGGACACAGATACGCAGTATTTT. It encodes CATSRGRQDTDTQYF.

The V and J genes are TRBV2 and TRBJ2-1, with 7 positions matching TRBD1. Germline V gives CDR1 SNHLY, CDR2 FYNNEI. This CDR3 region has 15 residues. The trim removed 1 base at V and 6 bases at J, leaving 6 bases unmatched. CDR3: CASSEGDSFLNEQFF. The CDR3 DNA is TGTGCCAGCAGTGAAGGGGACAGTTTCCTCAATGAGCAGTTCTTC.